What follows are 18 T cell receptor beta chains derived from one specimen sequenced in a study of cytomegalovirus exposure and HLA in healthy donors. The PCR had 60 Vbeta and 13 Jbeta primers. This table comes from immunoSEQ multiplex PCR, and its TCRdb copy is limited to in-frame clones, with some not included. The sample records some 170,000 clones, 80% being singletons. The source material was PBMCs. The receptors here all came from a man younger than 30 in good health and CMV-seropositive.

This sequence joins TRBV11-2 and TRBJ1-2, with 9 bases identical to TRBD1. V lost 3 bases to trimming and J lost 3 bases; unmatched junction nucleotides: 5. Germline V gives CDR1 SGHAT, CDR2 FQNNGV. This CDR3 has 15 amino acids. The chain's CDR3 is CASSFGTGFDYGYTF. The CDR3 DNA sequence: TGTGCCAGCAGCTTCGGGACAGGGTTCGACTATGGCTACACCTTC. The whole variable domain, filled in from reference TRBV11-2 and TRBJ1-2, reads EAGVAQSPRYKIIEKRQSVAFWCNPISGHATLYWYQQILGQGPKLLIQFQNNGVVDDSQLPKDRFSAERLKGVDSTLKIQPAKLEDSAVYLCASSFGTGFDYGYTFGSGTRLTVV.

The genes are TRBV30 and TRBJ1-5, with D tentatively TRBD1 (5 bases). From germline, CDR1 is GTSNPN and CDR2 SVGIG (reference sequence). Trimming shortened V by 2 bases and J by 0 bases, and 20 bases separated the two germline ends. This CDR3 region has 18 residues. The CDR3 sequence is CAWSLTSRGRRSNQPQHF. The CDR3 DNA reads as TGTGCCTGGAGTCTAACGTCCCGGGGGAGGCGTAGCAATCAGCCCCAGCATTTT.

This chain connects TRBV5-1 to TRBJ2-2; TRBD2 matches at 7 bases. Trimming took 4 bases from V and 1 from J; bases not matched to a gene: 4. Germline assignment: CDR1 SGHRS and CDR2 YFSETQ. This CDR3 region has 15 residues. Here the CDR3 reads CASSRIAGNTGELFF. The CDR3 DNA is TGCGCCAGCAGCAGAATAGCGGGGAACACCGGGGAGCTGTTTTTT. The entire variable domain, with the rest obtained from reference TRBV5-1 and TRBJ2-2, is as follows: KAGVTQTPRYLIKTRGQQVTLSCSPISGHRSVSWYQQTPGQGLQFLFEYFSETQRNKGNFPGRFSGRQFSNSRSEMNVSTLELGDSALYLCASSRIAGNTGELFFGEGSRLTVL.

The chain recombines TRBV4-1 with TRBJ1-3, with a possible D match to TRBD1 (6 bases). The V gene's germline CDR1 is MGHRA and CDR2 YSYEKL. V lost 2 bases and J lost 2, with 7 bases in between. The CDR3 totals 14 residues. For the CDR3, the DNA is TGCGCCAGCAGCCAAACAGGGCCTGGAAACACCATATATTTT. It encodes CASSQTGPGNTIYF.

The chain combines TRBV28 with TRBJ2-7; 7 bases line up with TRBD2. After removal of 1 base from V and 2 bases from J, the junction contained 2 bases not matched to a gene. The germline V gene encodes CDR1 MDHEN and CDR2 SYDVKM. The CDR3 covers 14 residues. The CDR3 protein is CASSLSGRTYEQYF. In nucleotides, the CDR3 is TGTGCCAGCAGTTTATCCGGGAGGACCTACGAGCAGTACTTC.

Note on this clone: At one end the junction does not follow the germline gene, possibly because of a read error. The chain joins TRBV7-7 to TRBJ2-2; TRBD1 matches 11 bases. The CDR3 contains 15 residues. CDR1 and CDR2 (germline): SSHAT, FNYEAQ (reference sequence). This CDR3 is CASSSGTGGTGELFF. The CDR3 region has the DNA TGTGCTAGCAGCTCCGGGACAGGGGGCACCGGGGAGCTGTTTTTT.

V usage is TRBV30 and J usage is TRBJ1-1; 7 bases agree with TRBD1. This CDR3 is 12 amino acids long. Germline CDR1 GTSNPN, CDR2 SVGIG (reference sequence). The trim removed 7 bases at V and 6 bases at J, leaving 8 bases unmatched. The CDR3 protein is CALAQGYPEAFF. The CDR3 DNA sequence: TGTGCCTTGGCACAGGGGTACCCTGAAGCTTTCTTT.

This chain links TRBV4-2 with TRBJ2-7; D gene unclear. Germline values: CDR1 LGHNA, CDR2 YNFKEQ. The CDR3 covers 13 residues. Trimming took off 1 base at V and 2 bases at J, with 6 bases between the two ends. The CDR3 region has the DNA TGTGCCAGCAGCCAAGTCGCGACCTACGAGCAGTACTTC. Protein sequence: CASSQVATYEQYF.

The V call is TRBV4-1, the J call TRBJ1-1, with 9 positions matching TRBD1. CDR3 length: 15 residues. Germline CDR1 reads MGHRA; CDR2 reads YSYEKL. V shed 5 bases, J shed 2 bases, and the junction held 6 bases outside the gene matches. The CDR3 protein is CASSTGTGSNTEAFF. The DNA of the CDR3 is TGCGCCAGCAGCACAGGGACAGGGTCAAACACTGAAGCTTTCTTT.

This clone was counted a few times. The chain is built from TRBV14 and TRBJ2-1; tentative D call: TRBD1 (7 bases). CDR1 and CDR2 from the germline V gene are SGHDN and FVKESK. The CDR3 consists of 16 residues. Trimming stripped 4 bases from V and 4 bases from J, with 17 bases between. In DNA, the CDR3 is TGTGCCAGCAGCCCCCGGCAGGGGGGCCGGTACAATGAGCAGTTCTTC. Residues: CASSPRQGGRYNEQFF.

In its sample, this clone was seen a few times. This sequence joins TRBV30 and TRBJ2-7; weak D call: TRBD1 (6 bases). Trimming cost V 1 base and J 3 bases, with 7 bases left between them. The CDR3 runs 12 residues. CDR1 and CDR2 (germline): GTSNPN, SVGIG (reference sequence). The CDR3 spells CAWSADSYEQYF. CDR3 bases: TGTGCCTGGAGTGCGGACAGCTACGAGCAGTACTTC.

The rearrangement links TRBV25-1 to TRBJ2-7, with D perhaps matching TRBD2 (6 bases). V lost 0 bases to trimming and J lost 5 bases, with 8 bases between them. Germline loops: CDR1 MGHDK, CDR2 SYGVNS. The CDR3 extends over 13 amino acids. The CDR3 is CASSEYGGHEQYF. CDR3 in DNA: TGTGCCAGCAGTGAATATGGAGGGCACGAGCAGTACTTC.

The CDR3 region is CASSLAWRADAYEQYF. The CDR3 DNA follows: TGTGCCAGCAGCTTAGCCTGGAGGGCGGATGCATACGAGCAGTACTTC. This sequence joins TRBV7-3 and TRBJ2-7; a weak D match, TRBD2 (6 bases). Germline V CDR1 and CDR2: SGHTA, FQGTGA. The CDR3 is 16 residues long. Deletions cut 2 bases from V and 4 bases from J, with 18 bases between.

The rearrangement joins TRBV2 to TRBJ1-1; D call uncertain. V was clipped by 9 bases and J by 6 bases, with 20 bases between them. This CDR3 has 14 residues. The germline V gene has CDR1 SNHLY and CDR2 FYNNEI. CDR3 loop: CASPTDGMTAEAFF. The CDR3 bases are TGTGCCAGTCCGACCGACGGGATGACCGCTGAAGCTTTCTTT.

The gene calls are TRBV25-1 and TRBJ1-4; maybe TRBD1 (6 bases). CDR3 size: 14 residues. Germline CDR1 is MGHDK and CDR2 is SYGVNS. V was trimmed by 3 bases and J by 6 bases, leaving 11 bases between them. The CDR3 DNA follows: TGTGCCAGCAGTGAGGCAGGGGTGGATGAAAAACTGTTTTTT. Its protein product is CASSEAGVDEKLFF.

This clone was found a few times. A read error may produce the germline difference seen at one junction end. V usage is TRBV29-1 and J usage is TRBJ2-7, with unresolved D. CDR1 and CDR2 (germline): SQVTM, ANQGSEA. This CDR3 comprises 12 residues. CDR3 region: CSVEAPSDEQYF. CDR3 DNA sequence: TGCAGCGTTGAAGCCCCCTCCGACGAGCAGTACTTC.

The V and J genes are TRBV27 and TRBJ1-5; 10 positions agree with TRBD1. Trimming took 0 bases from V and 1 from J; bases not matched to a gene: 0. The CDR3 is made up of 16 amino acids. Germline CDR1 reads MNHEY; CDR2 reads SMNVEV (reference sequence). CDR3 coding DNA: TGTGCCAGCAGTTTATCGGGACAGGGGAGCAATCAGCCCCAGCATTTT. This gives the protein CASSLSGQGSNQPQHF.

The rearrangement joins TRBV7-9 to TRBJ2-2, with TRBD2 matching over 7 bases. The CDR3 extends over 15 amino acids. CDR1 is SEHNR, CDR2 FQNEAQ, per germline (reference sequence). After removal of 3 bases from V and 1 base from J, the junction contained 2 bases not matched to a gene. The CDR3 coding sequence is TGTGCCAGCAGCTTCACTAGCGTGAACACCGGGGAGCTGTTTTTT. Its protein product is CASSFTSVNTGELFF.